The clone carrying this T cell receptor beta chain came up a few times. Its antigen is unidentified. Random hexamers were used to reverse transcribe an amount of 0.5 to 1 ug RNA. Using its own MiXCR run on the immunoSEQ multiplex PCR reads, TCRdb lists one record per CDR3 protein. The data contain approximately 190,000 distinct CDR3 sequences, 85% to 95% of them singletons. The CDR3 totals 13 residues. The germline V gene has CDR1 SQVTM and CDR2 ANQGSEA. Trimming cost V 7 bases and J 3 bases, with 16 bases left between them. The patients with Susac syndrome were individuals who fulfilled the recently defined diagnostic criteria for disease that was either definite or probable. This sample is drawn from a study of CD8 T cells in Susac syndrome. For the study at large: Among the Susac syndrome patients sequenced, 5 or 6 had active disease and under ten were in remission.

Study-level points and caveats: Maximal CD8+ clonal expansion in Susac was observed within TEMRA cells and among active patients. Susac-specific public clones were found in both the total CD8+ and the CD8+ TEMRA repertoires, with over 15 in the former and several in the latter.

The sequencing input was CD8+ T cells from PBMCs. The J gene is TRBJ2-7, the V gene TRBV29-1; maybe TRBD1 (5 bases). The sequence was obtained from a human donor with Susac syndrome. The CDR3 DNA is TGCAGCGCCCAACCACAGGAAAACTACGAGCAGTACTTC. The encoded protein is CSAQPQENYEQYF.